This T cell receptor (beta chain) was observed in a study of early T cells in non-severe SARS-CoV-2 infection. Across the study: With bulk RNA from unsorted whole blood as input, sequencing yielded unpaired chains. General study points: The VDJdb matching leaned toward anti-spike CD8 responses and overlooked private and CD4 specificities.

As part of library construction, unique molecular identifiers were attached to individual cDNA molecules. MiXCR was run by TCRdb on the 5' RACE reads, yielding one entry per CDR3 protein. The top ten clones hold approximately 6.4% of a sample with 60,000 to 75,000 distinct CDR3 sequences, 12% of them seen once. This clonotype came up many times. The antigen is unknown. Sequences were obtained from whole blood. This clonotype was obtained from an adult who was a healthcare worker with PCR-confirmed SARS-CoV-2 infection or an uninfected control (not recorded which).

CDR3 bases: TGCGCCAGCAGCTTGGAAGGGGTTCTCTCCTACAATGAGCAGTTCTTC. Translating gives CASSLEGVLSYNEQFF. The V and J genes are TRBV5-1 and TRBJ2-1, with D perhaps TRBD1 (5 bases). The CDR3 totals 16 residues. The V gene lost 0 bases and the J gene lost 0 bases, with 10 bases spanning the gap. Germline V CDR1 and CDR2: SGHRS, YFSETQ.